This is a list of T cell receptor beta chains from one sample in a study of CD8 T cells in ankylosing spondylitis. From the 5' RACE reads, TCRdb called clonotypes with MiXCR, one entry per CDR3 protein. The sample includes some 220,000 distinct CDR3 sequences, 8.2% of them seen just once. Input material: blood, either unsorted or a sorted T cell fraction (not recorded which). These receptors were taken from a female donor with ankylosing spondylitis or in good health (not recorded which). Each CDR3 is given with its conserved first and last residue. D genes are given only for firm matches. Clone size is not always given. Where it is, it says once, few, many or a class for expanded clones.

d_gene,abundance,v_gene,j_gene,CDR3nt,CDR3aa
TRBD1,many,TRBV5-1,TRBJ1-1,TGCGCCAGCAGCGGGGAGGGACAGGAAGCTTTCTTT,CASSGEGQEAFF
-,many,TRBV6-2/TRBV6-3,TRBJ2-7,TGTGCCAGCTGTGCGGGCTCCTACGAGCAGTACTTC,CASCAGSYEQYF
TRBD2,-,TRBV5-1,TRBJ2-1,TGCGCCAGCAGCTTGGTAGCTAGCGGGAGTTACAATGAGCAGTTCTTC,CASSLVASGSYNEQFF
-,-,TRBV20-1,TRBJ2-3,TGCAGTGCTACGTTTGGAGATACGCAGTATTTT,CSATFGDTQYF
TRBD2,-,TRBV7-2,TRBJ2-1,TGTGCCAGCAGCTTCCCGGGGGGGATCAGGCAGTTCTTC,CASSFPGGIRQFF
TRBD1,few,TRBV19,TRBJ1-1,TGTGCCAGTAGTCCGACACAGGGGGAGAACACTGAAGCTTTCTTT,CASSPTQGENTEAFF
TRBD1,many,TRBV5-1,TRBJ1-1,TGCGCCAGCAGCCCCGGGACAGGAAGGGGTCACACTGAAGCTTTCTTT,CASSPGTGRGHTEAFF
-,many,TRBV9,TRBJ1-4,TGTGCCAGCAGCGTAGGTCAGGTTGTCGATGAAAAACTGTTTTTT,CASSVGQVVDEKLFF
-,many,TRBV20-1,TRBJ1-2,TGCAGTGCCACAGGGAAATTCTATGGCTACACCTTC,CSATGKFYGYTF
-,many,TRBV29-1,TRBJ1-1,TGCAGCGCCTCGGAGTCGGGACGGGGGACTGAAGCTTTCTTT,CSASESGRGTEAFF
-,many,TRBV2,TRBJ1-5,TGTGCCAGCAGTGAAACAGGGTCTTATCAGCCCCAGCATTTT,CASSETGSYQPQHF
TRBD2,few,TRBV6-2/TRBV6-3,TRBJ2-7,TGTGCCAGCAGGGCCCTCCGGAGTGAGCGGGGCTCCTACGAGCAGTACTTC,CASRALRSERGSYEQYF
-,few,TRBV20-1,TRBJ1-4,TGCAGTGCTAGAGGTGCGGGGGCACGTGAAAAACTGTTTTTT,CSARGAGAREKLFF
TRBD2,many,TRBV11-2,TRBJ2-3,TGTGCCAGCAGGCCAAACGGGGCTAGCGGGAGGCCCCATACGCAGTATTTT,CASRPNGASGRPHTQYF
-,many,TRBV5-1,TRBJ1-1,TGCGCCAGCAGCGGAGGGGGAACGAACTATCATGAAGCTTTCTTT,CASSGGGTNYHEAFF
-,-,TRBV7-2,TRBJ2-3,TGTGCCAGCAGGAACCAGGGATCGGCAGATACGCAGTATTTT,CASRNQGSADTQYF
-,many,TRBV12-3/TRBV12-4,TRBJ2-7,TGTGCCAGCAGTTTAGCGCTCAGGGGACCCTACGAGCAGTACTTC,CASSLALRGPYEQYF
-,many,TRBV20-1,TRBJ2-1,TGCAGTGCTAGAGATCAGAGGGGCCTTAATGAGCAGTTCTTC,CSARDQRGLNEQFF
-,few,TRBV7-9,TRBJ1-4,TGTGCCAGCAGGAGTACACGCCAGGGACCTAATGAAAAACTGTTTTTT,CASRSTRQGPNEKLFF
-,-,TRBV10-1,TRBJ1-6,TGCGCCAGCAGCCCAGGATTTTATAATTCACCCCTCCACTTT,CASSPGFYNSPLHF
-,many,TRBV28,TRBJ2-1,TGTGCCAGCAGTTCACAATCGGGGTCCTCCTACAATGAGCAGTTCTTC,CASSSQSGSSYNEQFF
TRBD2,few,TRBV7-6,TRBJ2-1,TGTGCCAGCAGCTTAGAGGCTAGCGGGAGTTTGGTTGAGCAGTTCTTC,CASSLEASGSLVEQFF
TRBD2,-,TRBV11-2,TRBJ2-1,TGTGCCAGCAGCTTAGGGACTAGCGTCCCAGGGGGGCAGTTCTTC,CASSLGTSVPGGQFF
TRBD1,many,TRBV6-2/TRBV6-3,TRBJ2-1,TGTGCCAGCAGCCCGGGGACAGGGATGTGGAATGAGCAGTTCTTC,CASSPGTGMWNEQFF
TRBD1,-,TRBV3-1,TRBJ2-1,TGTGCCAGCAGCCAATCCCGGGACAGCGGCCATGAGCAGTTCTTC,CASSQSRDSGHEQFF
-,many,TRBV7-2,TRBJ2-1,TGTGCCAGCAGCCCCCTATTGGGTCACAATGAGCAGTTCTTC,CASSPLLGHNEQFF
-,many,TRBV19,TRBJ2-6,TGTGCCAGTAGATCCCCCGTGCGGACCAACGTCCTGACTTTC,CASRSPVRTNVLTF
TRBD2,-,TRBV11-2,TRBJ2-1,TGTGCCAGCAGCCGGACTAGCGATTCCTACAATGAGCAGTTCTTC,CASSRTSDSYNEQFF
TRBD1,many,TRBV6-2/TRBV6-3,TRBJ2-7,TGTGCCAGCAGCGCCGACCCGACAGGGGCAAATACCTACGAGCAGTACTTC,CASSADPTGANTYEQYF
-,few,TRBV7-9,TRBJ2-1,TGTGCCAGCAGCACCCTGGACTTTGAGCAGTTCTTC,CASSTLDFEQFF
-,many,TRBV12-3/TRBV12-4,TRBJ2-2,TGTGCCAGCAGTCTCCACCCGGCTCCCGGGGAGCTGTTTTTT,CASSLHPAPGELFF
-,many,TRBV29-1,TRBJ1-5,TGCAGCGTTGCTTGGAATCGGGATCAGCCCCAGCATTTT,CSVAWNRDQPQHF
TRBD2,-,TRBV7-2,TRBJ2-3,TGTGCCAGCAGCTTACGGCCTAGCGGGCATGGCACAGATACGCAGTATTTT,CASSLRPSGHGTDTQYF
-,many,TRBV27,TRBJ1-2,TGTGCCAGCTATCGTGGTAACTATGGCTACACCTTC,CASYRGNYGYTF
-,few,TRBV7-9,TRBJ2-5,TGTGCCAGCAGCGCCCGGAGGGGCGGAGAGACCCAGTACTTC,CASSARRGGETQYF
-,many,TRBV29-1,TRBJ2-5,TGCAGCGTTGTGGGGGGCTGGATGGGCCAAGAGACCCAGTACTTC,CSVVGGWMGQETQYF
-,many,TRBV12-3/TRBV12-4,TRBJ1-5,TGTGCCAGCAGTCGAATGGCGGATCAGCCCCAGCATTTT,CASSRMADQPQHF
TRBD1,many,TRBV25-1,TRBJ1-1,TGTGCCAGCAGTGACAGGGGGGGCTTGAAGACTGAAGCTTTCTTT,CASSDRGGLKTEAFF
-,-,TRBV20-1,TRBJ2-7,TGCAGCTCTTCCGGGGGGACAGGGAGCGGGAGGGCCCACTTC,CSSSGGTGSGRAHF
-,many,TRBV30,TRBJ2-7,TGTGCCTGGGGGTTTGGGGGCTACGAGCAGTACTTC,CAWGFGGYEQYF
TRBD1,few,TRBV30,TRBJ2-7,TGTGCCTGGCAAACAGGGGCCGAGCAGTACTTC,CAWQTGAEQYF
TRBD1,few,TRBV7-2,TRBJ2-1,TGTGCCAGCAGCATGGGACAGCGCTATTCGGGGCAGTTCTTC,CASSMGQRYSGQFF
-,many,TRBV6-2/TRBV6-3,TRBJ1-4,TGTGCCAGCGGTCGGACAACTGGGAGTGAAAAACTGTTTTTT,CASGRTTGSEKLFF
TRBD2,many,TRBV20-1,TRBJ2-1,TGCAGTGCCCCGGCTAGCGGGTTAAATGAGCAGTTCTTC,CSAPASGLNEQFF